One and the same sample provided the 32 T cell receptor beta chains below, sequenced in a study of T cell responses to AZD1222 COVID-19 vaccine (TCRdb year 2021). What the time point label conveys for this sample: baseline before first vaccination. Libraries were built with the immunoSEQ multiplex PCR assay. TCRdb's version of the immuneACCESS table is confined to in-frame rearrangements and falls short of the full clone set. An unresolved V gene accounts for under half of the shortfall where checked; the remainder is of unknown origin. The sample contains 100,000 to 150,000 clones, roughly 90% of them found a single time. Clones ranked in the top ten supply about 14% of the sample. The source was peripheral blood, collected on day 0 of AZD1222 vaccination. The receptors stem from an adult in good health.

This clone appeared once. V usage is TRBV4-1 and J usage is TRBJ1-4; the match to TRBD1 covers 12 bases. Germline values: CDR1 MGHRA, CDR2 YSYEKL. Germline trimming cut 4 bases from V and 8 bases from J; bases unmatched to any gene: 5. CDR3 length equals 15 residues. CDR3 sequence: CASSLTGQGAEKLFF. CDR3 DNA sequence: TGCGCCAGCAGCCTCACGGGACAGGGGGCAGAAAAACTGTTTTTT.

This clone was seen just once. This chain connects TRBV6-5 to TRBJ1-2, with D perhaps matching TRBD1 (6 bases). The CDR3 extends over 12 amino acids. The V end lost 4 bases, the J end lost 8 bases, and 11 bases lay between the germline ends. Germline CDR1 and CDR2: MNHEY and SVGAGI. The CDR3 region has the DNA TGTGCCAGCAGTTCCCGGACAGCCGGCTACACCTTC. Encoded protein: CASSSRTAGYTF.

CDR3 nucleotide sequence: TGTGCCAGTAGTGAGGAGGGACCCTTCTATGGCTACACCTTC. It encodes CASSEEGPFYGYTF. The J gene is TRBJ1-2, the V gene TRBV19; maybe TRBD1 (5 bases). The V end lost 5 bases, the J end lost 4 bases, and 14 bases lay between the germline ends. Per the germline V gene, CDR1 is LNHDA and CDR2 is SQIVND (reference sequence). CDR3 size: 14 residues.

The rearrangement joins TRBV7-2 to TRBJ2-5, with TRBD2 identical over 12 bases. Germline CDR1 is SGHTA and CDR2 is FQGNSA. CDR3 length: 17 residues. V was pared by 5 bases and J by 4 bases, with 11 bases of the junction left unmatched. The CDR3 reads CASSPGLAGIIRETQYF. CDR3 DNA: TGTGCCAGCAGCCCCGGACTAGCGGGGATCATCCGAGAGACCCAGTACTTC.

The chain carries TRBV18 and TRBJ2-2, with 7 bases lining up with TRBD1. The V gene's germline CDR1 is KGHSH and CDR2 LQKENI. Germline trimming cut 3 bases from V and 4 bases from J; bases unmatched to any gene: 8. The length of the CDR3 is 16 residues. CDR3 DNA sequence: TGTGCCAGCTCACCGAAGACAGGGTCGGCCACCGGGGAGCTGTTTTTT. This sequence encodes CASSPKTGSATGELFF.

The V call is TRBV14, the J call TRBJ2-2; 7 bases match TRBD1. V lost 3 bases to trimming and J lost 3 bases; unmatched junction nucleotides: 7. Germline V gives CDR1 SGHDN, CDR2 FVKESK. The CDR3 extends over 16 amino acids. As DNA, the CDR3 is TGTGCCAGCAGCCACCCAGACAGGGTTGACACCGGGGAGCTGTTTTTT. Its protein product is CASSHPDRVDTGELFF.

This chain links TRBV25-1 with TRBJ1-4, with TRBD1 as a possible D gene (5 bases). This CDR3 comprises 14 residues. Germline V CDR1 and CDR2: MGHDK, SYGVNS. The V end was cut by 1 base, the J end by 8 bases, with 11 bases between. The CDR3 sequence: CASSESGGSEKLFF. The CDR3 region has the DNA TGTGCCAGCAGTGAATCTGGGGGGAGCGAAAAACTGTTTTTT.

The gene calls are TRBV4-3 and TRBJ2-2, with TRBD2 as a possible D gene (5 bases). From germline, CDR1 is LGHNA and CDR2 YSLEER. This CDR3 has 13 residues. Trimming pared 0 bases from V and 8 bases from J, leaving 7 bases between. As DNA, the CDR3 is TGCGCCAGCAGCCAAGATAGAGGGGGGGAGCTGTTTTTT. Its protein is CASSQDRGGELFF.

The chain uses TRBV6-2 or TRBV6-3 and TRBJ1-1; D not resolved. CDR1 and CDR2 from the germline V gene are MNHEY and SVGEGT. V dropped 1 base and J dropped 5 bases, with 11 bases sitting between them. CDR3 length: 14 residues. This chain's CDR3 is CASSYWVGGTEAFF. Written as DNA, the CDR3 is TGTGCCAGCAGTTACTGGGTAGGTGGGACTGAAGCTTTCTTT.

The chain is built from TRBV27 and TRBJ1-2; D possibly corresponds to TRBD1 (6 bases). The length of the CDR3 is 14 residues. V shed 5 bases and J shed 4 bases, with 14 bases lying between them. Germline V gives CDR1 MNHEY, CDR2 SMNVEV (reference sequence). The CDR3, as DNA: TGTGCCAGCAGTCAAGGGGGGTACGGCTATGGCTACACCTTC. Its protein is CASSQGGYGYGYTF.

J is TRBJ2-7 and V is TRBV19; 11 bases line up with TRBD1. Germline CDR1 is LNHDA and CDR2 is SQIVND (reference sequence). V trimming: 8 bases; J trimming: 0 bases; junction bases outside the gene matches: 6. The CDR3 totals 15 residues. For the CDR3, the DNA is TGTGCCAGTCTTAGGACAGGGGGCTCCTCCTACGAGCAGTACTTC. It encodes CASLRTGGSSYEQYF.

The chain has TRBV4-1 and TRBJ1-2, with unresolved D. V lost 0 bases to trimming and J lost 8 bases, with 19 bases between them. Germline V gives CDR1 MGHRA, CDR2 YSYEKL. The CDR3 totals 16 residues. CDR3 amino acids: CASSQDGRVRGWGYTF. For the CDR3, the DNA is TGCGCCAGCAGCCAAGATGGTCGGGTGCGGGGTTGGGGCTACACCTTC.

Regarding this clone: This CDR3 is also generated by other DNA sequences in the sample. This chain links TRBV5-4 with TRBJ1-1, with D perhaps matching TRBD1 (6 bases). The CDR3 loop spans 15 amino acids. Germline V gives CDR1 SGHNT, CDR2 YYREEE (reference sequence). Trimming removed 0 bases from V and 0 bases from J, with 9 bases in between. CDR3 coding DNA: TGTGCCAGCAGCTTGGGGGGACAAATGAACACTGAAGCTTTCTTT. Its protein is CASSLGGQMNTEAFF.

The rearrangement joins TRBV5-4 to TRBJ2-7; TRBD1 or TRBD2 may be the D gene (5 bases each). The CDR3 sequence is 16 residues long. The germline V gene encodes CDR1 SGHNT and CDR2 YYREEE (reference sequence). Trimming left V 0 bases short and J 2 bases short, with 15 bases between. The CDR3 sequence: CASSLALRDRAYEQYF. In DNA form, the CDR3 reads TGTGCCAGCAGCTTGGCCCTGAGGGACCGAGCCTACGAGCAGTACTTC.

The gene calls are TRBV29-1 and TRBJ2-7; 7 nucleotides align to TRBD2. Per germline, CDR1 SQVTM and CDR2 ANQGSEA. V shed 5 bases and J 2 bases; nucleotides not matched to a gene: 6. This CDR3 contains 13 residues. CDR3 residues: CSVRWGGAYEQYF. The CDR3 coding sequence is TGCAGCGTTCGCTGGGGGGGGGCCTACGAGCAGTACTTC.

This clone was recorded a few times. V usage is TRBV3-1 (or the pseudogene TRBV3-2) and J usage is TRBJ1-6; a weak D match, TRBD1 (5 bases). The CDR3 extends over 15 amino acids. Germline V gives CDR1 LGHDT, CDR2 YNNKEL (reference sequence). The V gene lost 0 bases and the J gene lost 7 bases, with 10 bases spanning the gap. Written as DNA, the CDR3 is TGTGCCAGCAGCCAAGATCAGGGTTCGAATTCACCCCTCCACTTT. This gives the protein CASSQDQGSNSPLHF.

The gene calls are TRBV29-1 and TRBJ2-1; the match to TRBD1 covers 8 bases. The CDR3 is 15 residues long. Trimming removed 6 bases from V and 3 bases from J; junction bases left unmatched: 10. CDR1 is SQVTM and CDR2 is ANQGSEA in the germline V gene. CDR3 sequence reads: CSVTPGTGLYNEQFF. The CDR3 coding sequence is TGCAGCGTAACCCCCGGGACAGGCCTCTACAATGAGCAGTTCTTC.

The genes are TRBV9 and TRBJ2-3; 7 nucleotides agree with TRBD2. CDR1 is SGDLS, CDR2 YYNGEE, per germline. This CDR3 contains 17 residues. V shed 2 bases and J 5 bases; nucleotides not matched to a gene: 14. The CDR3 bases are TGTGCCAGCAGCGTCTCTCCTGCGGGAGTGGGGGGAGATACGCAGTATTTT. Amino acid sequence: CASSVSPAGVGGDTQYF.

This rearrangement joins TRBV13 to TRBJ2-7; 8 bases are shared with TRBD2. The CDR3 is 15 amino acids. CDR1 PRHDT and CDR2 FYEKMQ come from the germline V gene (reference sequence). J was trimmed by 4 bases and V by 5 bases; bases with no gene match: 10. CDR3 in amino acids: CASSPGGGQTYEQYF. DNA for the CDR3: TGTGCCAGCAGCCCCGGGGGGGGGCAGACATACGAGCAGTACTTC.

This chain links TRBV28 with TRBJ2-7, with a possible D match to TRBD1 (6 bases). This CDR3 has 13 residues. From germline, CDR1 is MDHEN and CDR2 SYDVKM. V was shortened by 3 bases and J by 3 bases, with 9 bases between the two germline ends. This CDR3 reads CASSFLRGYEQYF. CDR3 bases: TGTGCCAGCAGTTTCCTCAGGGGCTACGAGCAGTACTTC.

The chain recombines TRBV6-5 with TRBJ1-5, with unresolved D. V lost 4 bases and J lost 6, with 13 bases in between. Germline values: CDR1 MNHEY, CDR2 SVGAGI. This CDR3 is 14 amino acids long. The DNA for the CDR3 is TGTGCCAGCAGTTCCCAGACCAGCGGTCAGCCCCAGCATTTT. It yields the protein CASSSQTSGQPQHF.

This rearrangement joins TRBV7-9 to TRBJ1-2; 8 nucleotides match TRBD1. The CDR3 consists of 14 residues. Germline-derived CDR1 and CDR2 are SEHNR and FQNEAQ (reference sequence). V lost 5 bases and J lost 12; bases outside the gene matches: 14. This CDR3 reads CASSTAGSTGDDTF. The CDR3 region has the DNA TGTGCCAGCAGCACAGCGGGGTCGACAGGGGATGACACCTTC. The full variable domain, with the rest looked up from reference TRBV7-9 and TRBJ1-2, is DTGVSQNPRHKITKRGQNVTFRCDPISEHNRLYWYRQTLGQGPEFLTYFQNEAQLEKSRLLSDRFSAERPKGSFSTLEIQRTEQGDSAMYLCASSTAGSTGDDTFGSGTRLTVV.

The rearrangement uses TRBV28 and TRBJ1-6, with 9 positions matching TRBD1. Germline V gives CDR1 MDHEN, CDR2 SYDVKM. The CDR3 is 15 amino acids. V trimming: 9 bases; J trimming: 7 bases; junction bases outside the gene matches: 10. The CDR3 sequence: CASNSIDRGNSPLHF. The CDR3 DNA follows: TGTGCCAGTAACTCGATCGACAGGGGGAATTCACCCCTCCACTTT.

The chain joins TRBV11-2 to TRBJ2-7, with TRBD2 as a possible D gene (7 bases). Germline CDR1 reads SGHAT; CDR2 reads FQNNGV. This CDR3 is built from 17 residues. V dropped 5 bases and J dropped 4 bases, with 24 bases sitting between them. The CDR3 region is CASSRRLLGGGLYEQYF. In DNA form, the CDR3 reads TGTGCCAGCAGCCGCCGTTTGCTAGGGGGAGGGCTGTACGAGCAGTACTTC.

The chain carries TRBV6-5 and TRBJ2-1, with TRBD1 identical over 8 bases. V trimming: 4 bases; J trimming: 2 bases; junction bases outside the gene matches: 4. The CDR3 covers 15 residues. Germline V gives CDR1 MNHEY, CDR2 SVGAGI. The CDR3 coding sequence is TGTGCCAGCAGTTCGACAGGGGTGACCTACAATGAGCAGTTCTTC. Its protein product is CASSSTGVTYNEQFF.

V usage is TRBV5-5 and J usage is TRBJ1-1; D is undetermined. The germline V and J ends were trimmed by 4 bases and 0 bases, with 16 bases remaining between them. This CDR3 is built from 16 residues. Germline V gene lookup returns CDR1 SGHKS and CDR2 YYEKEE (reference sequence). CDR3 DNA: TGTGCCAGCAGCCCGGCAGCGTACCGAATGAACACTGAAGCTTTCTTT. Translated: CASSPAAYRMNTEAFF. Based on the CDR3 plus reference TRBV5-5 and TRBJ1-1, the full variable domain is DAGVTQSPTHLIKTRGQQVTLRCSPISGHKSVSWYQQVLGQGPQFIFQYYEKEERGRGNFPDRFSARQFPNYSSELNVNALLLGDSALYLCASSPAAYRMNTEAFFGQGTRLTVV.

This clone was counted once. CDR3 in DNA: TGTGCCAGCAGCGGCCTCGGGACACGTAACCAGGGAAACACCATATATTTT. Translation gives CASSGLGTRNQGNTIYF. This chain connects TRBV5-6 to TRBJ1-3; possible D gene TRBD1, 6 bases. Germline-derived CDR1 and CDR2 are SGHDT and YYEEEE. The CDR3 extends over 17 amino acids. V was clipped by 4 bases and J by 4 bases, with 21 bases between them. Supplemented by reference TRBV5-6 and TRBJ1-3, the full variable domain reads DAGVTQSPTHLIKTRGQQVTLRCSPKSGHDTVSWYQQALGQGPQFIFQYYEEEERQRGNFPDRFSGHQFPNYSSELNVNALLLGDSALYLCASSGLGTRNQGNTIYFGEGSWLTVV.

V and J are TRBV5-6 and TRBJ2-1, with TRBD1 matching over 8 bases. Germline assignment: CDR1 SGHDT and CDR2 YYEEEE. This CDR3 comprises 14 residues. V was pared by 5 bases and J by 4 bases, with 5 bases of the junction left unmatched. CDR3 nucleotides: TGTGCCAGCAGTGGGACAGGCCCTTACAATGAGCAGTTCTTC. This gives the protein CASSGTGPYNEQFF.

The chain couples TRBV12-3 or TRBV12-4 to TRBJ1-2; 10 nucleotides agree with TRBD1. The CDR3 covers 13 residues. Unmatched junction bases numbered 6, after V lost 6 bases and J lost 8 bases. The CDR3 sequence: CASRPRDRGGYTF. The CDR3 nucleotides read TGTGCCAGCAGACCTCGGGACAGGGGCGGCTACACCTTC.

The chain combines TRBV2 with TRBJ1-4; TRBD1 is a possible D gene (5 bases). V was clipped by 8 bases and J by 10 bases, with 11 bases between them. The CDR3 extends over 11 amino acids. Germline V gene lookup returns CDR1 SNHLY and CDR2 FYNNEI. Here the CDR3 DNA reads TGTGCCAGCTCTACGGGGGGAAAACTGTTTTTT. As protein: CASSTGGKLFF.

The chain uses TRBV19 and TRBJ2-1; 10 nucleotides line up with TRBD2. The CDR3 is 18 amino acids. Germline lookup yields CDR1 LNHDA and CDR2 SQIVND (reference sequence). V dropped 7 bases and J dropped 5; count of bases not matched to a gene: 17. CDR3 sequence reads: CASTPDRAPSGGDNEQFF. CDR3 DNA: TGTGCCAGTACCCCTGACAGGGCCCCTAGCGGGGGAGACAATGAGCAGTTCTTC. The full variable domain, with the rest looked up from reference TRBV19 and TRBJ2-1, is DGGITQSPKYLFRKEGQNVTLSCEQNLNHDAMYWYRQDPGQGLRLIYYSQIVNDFQKGDIAEGYSVSREKKESFPLTVTSAQKNPTAFYLCASTPDRAPSGGDNEQFFGPGTRLTVL.

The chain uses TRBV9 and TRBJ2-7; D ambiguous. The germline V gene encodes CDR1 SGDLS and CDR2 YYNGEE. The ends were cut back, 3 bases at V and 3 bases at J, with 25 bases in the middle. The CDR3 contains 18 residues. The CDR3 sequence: CASSADPFMDQYFYEQYF. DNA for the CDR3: TGTGCCAGCAGCGCCGACCCCTTCATGGACCAGTATTTCTACGAGCAGTACTTC.